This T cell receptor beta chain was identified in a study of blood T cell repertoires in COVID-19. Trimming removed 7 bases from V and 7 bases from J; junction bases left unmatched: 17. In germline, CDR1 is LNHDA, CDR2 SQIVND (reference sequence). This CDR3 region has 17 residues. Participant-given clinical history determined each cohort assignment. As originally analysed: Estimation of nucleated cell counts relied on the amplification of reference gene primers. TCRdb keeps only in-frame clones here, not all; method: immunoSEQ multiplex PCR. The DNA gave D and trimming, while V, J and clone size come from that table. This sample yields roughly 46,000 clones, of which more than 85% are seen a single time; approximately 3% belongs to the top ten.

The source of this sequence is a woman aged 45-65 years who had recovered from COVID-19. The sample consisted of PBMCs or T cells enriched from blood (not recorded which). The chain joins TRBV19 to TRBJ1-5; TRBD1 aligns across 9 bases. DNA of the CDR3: TGTGCCAGTACCCCGTTGTGGGGACAGGGAAAGGACCAGCCCCAGCATTTT. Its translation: CASTPLWGQGKDQPQHF. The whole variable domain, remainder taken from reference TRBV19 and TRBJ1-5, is DGGITQSPKYLFRKEGQNVTLSCEQNLNHDAMYWYRQDPGQGLRLIYYSQIVNDFQKGDIAEGYSVSREKKESFPLTVTSAQKNPTAFYLCASTPLWGQGKDQPQHFGDGTRLSIL.